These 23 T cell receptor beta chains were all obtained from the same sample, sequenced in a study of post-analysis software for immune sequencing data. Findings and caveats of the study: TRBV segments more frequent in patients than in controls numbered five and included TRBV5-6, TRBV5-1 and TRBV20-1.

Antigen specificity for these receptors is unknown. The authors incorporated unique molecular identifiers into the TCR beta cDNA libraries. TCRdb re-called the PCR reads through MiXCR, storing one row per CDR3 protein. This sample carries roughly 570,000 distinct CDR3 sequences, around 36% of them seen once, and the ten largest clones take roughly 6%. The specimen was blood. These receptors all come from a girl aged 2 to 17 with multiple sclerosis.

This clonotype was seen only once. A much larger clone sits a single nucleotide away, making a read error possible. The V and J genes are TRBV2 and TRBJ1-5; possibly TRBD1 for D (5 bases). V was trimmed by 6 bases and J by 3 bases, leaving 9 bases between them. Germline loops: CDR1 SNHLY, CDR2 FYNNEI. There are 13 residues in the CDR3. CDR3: CASRGDLNQPQHF. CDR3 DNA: TGTGCCAGCAGGGGGGACCTCAATCAGCCCCAGCATTTT.

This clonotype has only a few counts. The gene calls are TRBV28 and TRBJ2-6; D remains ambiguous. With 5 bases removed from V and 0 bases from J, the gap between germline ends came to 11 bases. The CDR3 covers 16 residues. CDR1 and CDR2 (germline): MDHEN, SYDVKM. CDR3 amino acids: CASSPNSLSGANVLTF. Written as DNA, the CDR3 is TGTGCCAGCAGTCCCAACAGCCTCTCTGGGGCCAACGTCCTGACTTTC.

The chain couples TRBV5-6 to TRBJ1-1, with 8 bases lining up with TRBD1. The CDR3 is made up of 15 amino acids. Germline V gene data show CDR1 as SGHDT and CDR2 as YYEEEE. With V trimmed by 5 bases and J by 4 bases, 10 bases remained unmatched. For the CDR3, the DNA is TGTGCCAGCAGTTTCGACAGGGGTATTGGCACTGAAGCTTTCTTT. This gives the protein CASSFDRGIGTEAFF.

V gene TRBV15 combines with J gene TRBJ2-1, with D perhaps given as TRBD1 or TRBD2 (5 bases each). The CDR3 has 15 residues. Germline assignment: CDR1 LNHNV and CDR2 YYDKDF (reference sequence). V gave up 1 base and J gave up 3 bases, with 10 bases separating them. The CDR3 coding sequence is TGTGCCACCAGCAGAGCCGGGACCGACTACAATGAGCAGTTCTTC. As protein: CATSRAGTDYNEQFF.

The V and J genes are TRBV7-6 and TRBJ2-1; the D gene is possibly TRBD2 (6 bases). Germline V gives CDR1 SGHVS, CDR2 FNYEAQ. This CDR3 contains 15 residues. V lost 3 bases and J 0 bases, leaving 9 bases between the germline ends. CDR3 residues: CASSFAEGSYNEQFF. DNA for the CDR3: TGTGCCAGCAGCTTTGCGGAGGGCTCCTACAATGAGCAGTTCTTC.

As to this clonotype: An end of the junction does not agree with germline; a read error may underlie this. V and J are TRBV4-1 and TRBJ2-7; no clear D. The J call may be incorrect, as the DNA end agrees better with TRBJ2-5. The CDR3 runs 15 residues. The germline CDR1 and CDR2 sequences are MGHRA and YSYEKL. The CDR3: CASSQDPSFQQTQYF. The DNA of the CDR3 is TGCGCCAGCAGCCAAGATCCGAGCTTCCAACAGACCCAGTACTTC.

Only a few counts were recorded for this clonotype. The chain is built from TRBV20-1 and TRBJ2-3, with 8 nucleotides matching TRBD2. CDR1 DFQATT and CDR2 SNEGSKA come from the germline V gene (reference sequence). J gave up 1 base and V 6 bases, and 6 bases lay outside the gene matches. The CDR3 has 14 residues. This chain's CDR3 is CSATGGRGTDTQYF. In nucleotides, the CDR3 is TGCAGTGCCACGGGGGGGCGGGGCACAGATACGCAGTATTTT.

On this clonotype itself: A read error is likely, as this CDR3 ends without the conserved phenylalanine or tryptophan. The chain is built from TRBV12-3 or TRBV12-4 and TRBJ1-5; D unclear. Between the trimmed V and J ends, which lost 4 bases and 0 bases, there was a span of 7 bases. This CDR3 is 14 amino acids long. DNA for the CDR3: TGTGCCAGCAGTTCGACATCTAGCAATCAGCCCCAGCATTGT. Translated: CASSSTSSNQPQHC.

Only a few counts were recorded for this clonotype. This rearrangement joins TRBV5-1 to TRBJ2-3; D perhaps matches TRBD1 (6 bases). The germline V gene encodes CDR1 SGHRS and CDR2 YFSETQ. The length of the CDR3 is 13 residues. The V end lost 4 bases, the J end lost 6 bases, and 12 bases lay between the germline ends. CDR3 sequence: CASSLLRGDTQYF. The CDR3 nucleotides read TGCGCCAGCAGCCTTCTCAGGGGTGATACGCAGTATTTT.

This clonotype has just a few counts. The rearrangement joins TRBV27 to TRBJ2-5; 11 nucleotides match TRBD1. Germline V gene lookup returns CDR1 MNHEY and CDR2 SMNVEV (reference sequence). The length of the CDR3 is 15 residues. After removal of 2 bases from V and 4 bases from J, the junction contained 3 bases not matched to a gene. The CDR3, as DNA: TGTGCCAGCAGTTTAGAGGGACAGGGGGGAGAGACCCAGTACTTC. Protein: CASSLEGQGGETQYF.

DNA for the CDR3: TGCGCCAGCAGCTTGGGGCTAGCGGGGGGCCATCCCTACAATGAGCAGTACTTC. This gives the protein CASSLGLAGGHPYNEQYF. V gene TRBV5-1 combines with J gene TRBJ2-1; 11 positions match TRBD2. The J call may be incorrect, as the DNA end agrees better with TRBJ2-7. Germline values: CDR1 SGHRS, CDR2 YFSETQ. CDR3 size: 18 residues.

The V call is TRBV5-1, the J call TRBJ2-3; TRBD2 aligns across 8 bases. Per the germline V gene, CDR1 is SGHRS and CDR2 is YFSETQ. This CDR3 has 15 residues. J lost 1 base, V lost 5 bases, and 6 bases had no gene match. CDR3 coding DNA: TGCGCCAGCAGAAACTCAGCGGGGGGCACAGATACGCAGTATTTT. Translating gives CASRNSAGGTDTQYF.

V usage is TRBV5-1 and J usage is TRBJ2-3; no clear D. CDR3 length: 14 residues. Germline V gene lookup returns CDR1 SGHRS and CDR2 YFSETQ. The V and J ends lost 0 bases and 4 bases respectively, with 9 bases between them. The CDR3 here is CASSLGLVSDTQYF. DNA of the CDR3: TGCGCCAGCAGCTTGGGTCTAGTTTCAGATACGCAGTATTTT.

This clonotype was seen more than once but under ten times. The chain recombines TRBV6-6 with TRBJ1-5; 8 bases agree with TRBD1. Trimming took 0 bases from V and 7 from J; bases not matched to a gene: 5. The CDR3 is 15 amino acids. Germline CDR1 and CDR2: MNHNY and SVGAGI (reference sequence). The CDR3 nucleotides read TGTGCCAGCAGTTACTCGGACAGGGTGGGCCAGCCCCAGCATTTT. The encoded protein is CASSYSDRVGQPQHF.

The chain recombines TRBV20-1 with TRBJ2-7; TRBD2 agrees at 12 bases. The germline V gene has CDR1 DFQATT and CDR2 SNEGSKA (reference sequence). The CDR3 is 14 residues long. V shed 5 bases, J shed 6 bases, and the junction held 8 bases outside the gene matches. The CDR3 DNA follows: TGCAGTGCTGCAATGACTAGCGGGGGTGGCGAGCAGTACTTC. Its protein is CSAAMTSGGGEQYF.

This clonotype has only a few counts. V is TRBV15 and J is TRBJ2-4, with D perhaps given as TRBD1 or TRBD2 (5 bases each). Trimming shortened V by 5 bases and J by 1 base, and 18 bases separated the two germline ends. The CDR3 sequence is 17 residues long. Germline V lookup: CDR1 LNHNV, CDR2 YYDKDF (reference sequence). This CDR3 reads CATSGSPGPGAKNIQYF. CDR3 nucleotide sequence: TGTGCCACCAGCGGGAGTCCAGGGCCCGGGGCCAAAAACATTCAGTACTTC.

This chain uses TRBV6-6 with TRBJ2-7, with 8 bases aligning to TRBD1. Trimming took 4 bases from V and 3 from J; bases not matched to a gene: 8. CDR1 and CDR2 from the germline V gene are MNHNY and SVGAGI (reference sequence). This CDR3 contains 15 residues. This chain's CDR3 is CASSSTGTGFYEQYF. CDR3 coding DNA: TGTGCCAGCAGTTCGACCGGGACAGGTTTCTACGAGCAGTACTTC.

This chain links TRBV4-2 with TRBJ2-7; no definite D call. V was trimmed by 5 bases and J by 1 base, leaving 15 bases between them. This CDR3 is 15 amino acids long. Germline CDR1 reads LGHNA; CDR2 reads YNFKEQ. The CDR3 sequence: CASSLRHTSSYEQYF. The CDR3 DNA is TGTGCCAGCAGCTTACGACACACCTCGTCCTACGAGCAGTACTTC.

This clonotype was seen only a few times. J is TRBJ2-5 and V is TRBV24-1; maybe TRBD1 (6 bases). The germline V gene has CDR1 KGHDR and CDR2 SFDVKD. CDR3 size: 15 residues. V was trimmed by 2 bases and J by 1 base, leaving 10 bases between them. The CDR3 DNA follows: TGTGCCACCAGTGATTGGACGGACAGCCAAGAGACCCAGTACTTC. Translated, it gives CATSDWTDSQETQYF.

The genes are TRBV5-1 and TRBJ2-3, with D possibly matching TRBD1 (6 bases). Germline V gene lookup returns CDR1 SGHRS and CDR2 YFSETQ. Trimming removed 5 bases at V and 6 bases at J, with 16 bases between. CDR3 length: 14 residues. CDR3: CASRTGTSGDTQYF. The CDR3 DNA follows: TGCGCCAGCAGAACAGGGACCTCCGGGGATACGCAGTATTTT.

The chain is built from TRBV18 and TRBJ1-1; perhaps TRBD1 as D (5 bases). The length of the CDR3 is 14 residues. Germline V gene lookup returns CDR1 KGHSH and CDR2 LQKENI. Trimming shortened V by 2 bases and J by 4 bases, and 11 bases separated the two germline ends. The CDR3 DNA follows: TGTGCCAGCTCACCAGACCTGGGGGGCACTGAAGCTTTCTTT. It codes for CASSPDLGGTEAFF.

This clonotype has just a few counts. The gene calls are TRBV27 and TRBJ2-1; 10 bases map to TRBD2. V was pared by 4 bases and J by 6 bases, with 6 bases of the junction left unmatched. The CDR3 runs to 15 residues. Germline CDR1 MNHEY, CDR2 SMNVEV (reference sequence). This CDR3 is CASSSTSGAGNEQFF. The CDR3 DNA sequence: TGTGCCAGCAGTTCCACTAGCGGGGCGGGCAATGAGCAGTTCTTC.

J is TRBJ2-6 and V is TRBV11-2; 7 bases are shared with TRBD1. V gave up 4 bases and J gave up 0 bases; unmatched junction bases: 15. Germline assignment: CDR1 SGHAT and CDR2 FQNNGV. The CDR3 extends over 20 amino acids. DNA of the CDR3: TGTGCCAGCAGCTCACTTCTCCGGGACAGCAGAATCTCTGGGGCCAACGTCCTGACTTTC. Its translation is CASSSLLRDSRISGANVLTF.